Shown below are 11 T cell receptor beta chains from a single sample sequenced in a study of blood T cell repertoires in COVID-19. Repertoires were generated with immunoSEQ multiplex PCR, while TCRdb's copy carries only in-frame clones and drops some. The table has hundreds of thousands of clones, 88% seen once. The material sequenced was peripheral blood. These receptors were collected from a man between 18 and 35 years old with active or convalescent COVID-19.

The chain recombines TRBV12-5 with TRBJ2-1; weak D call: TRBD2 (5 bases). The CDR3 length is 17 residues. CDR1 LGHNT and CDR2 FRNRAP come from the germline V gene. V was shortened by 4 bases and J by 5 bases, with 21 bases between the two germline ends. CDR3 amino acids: CASGSGREWAAHNEQFF. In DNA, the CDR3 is TGTGCTAGTGGTTCCGGAAGGGAGTGGGCAGCGCACAATGAGCAGTTCTTC.

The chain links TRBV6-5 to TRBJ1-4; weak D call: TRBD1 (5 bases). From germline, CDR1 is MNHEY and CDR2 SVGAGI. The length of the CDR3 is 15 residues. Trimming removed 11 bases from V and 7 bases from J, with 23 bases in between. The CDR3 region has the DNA TGTGCCGCCGGGGGGATCGGGTTGATCGGTGAAAAACTGTTTTTT. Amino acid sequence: CAAGGIGLIGEKLFF.

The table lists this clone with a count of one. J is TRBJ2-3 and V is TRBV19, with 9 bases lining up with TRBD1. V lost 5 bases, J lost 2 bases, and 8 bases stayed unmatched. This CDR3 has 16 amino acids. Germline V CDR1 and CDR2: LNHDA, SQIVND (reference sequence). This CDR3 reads CASSFTGTGITDTQYF. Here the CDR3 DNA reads TGTGCCAGTAGTTTTACCGGGACAGGGATCACAGATACGCAGTATTTT.

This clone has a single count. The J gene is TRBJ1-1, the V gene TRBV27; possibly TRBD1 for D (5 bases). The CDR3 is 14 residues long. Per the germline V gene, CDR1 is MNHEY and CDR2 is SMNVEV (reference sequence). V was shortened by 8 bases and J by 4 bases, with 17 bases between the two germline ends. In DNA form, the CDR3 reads TGTGCCAGCCTTCCTGGGGCTTTGGGCACTGAAGCTTTCTTT. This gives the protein CASLPGALGTEAFF.

The CDR3 spells CASRSQGFYEQYF. CDR3 nucleotides: TGTGCCAGCAGGTCACAGGGGTTCTACGAGCAGTACTTC. This rearrangement joins TRBV27 to TRBJ2-7, with 7 bases lining up with TRBD1. This CDR3 region has 13 residues. Trimming cost V 6 bases and J 3 bases; bases outside gene matches: 5. The germline V gene encodes CDR1 MNHEY and CDR2 SMNVEV (reference sequence).

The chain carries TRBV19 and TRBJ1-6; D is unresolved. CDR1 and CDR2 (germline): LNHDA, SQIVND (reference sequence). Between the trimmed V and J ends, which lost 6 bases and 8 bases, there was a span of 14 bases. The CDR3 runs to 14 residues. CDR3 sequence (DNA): TGTGCCAGTAGCCTATCGGGAGGTGATTCACCCCTCCACTTT. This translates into CASSLSGGDSPLHF.

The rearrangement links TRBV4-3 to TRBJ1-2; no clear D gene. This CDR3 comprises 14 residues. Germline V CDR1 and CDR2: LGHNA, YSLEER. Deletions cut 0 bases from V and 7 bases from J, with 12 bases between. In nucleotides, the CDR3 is TGCGCCAGCAGCCAAGATAGAGGTGTAAGTGGCTACACCTTC. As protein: CASSQDRGVSGYTF.

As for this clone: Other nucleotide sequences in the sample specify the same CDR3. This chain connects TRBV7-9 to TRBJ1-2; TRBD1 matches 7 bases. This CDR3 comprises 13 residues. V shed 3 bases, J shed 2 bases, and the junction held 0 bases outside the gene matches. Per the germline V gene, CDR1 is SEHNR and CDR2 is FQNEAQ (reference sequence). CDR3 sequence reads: CASSLGQNYGYTF. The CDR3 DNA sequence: TGTGCCAGCAGCTTGGGACAGAACTATGGCTACACCTTC.

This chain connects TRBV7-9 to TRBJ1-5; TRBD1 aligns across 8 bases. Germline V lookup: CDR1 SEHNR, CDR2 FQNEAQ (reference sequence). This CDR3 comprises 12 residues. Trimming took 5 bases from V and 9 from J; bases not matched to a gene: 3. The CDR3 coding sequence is TGTGCCAGCAGCCGCGACAGGGGGCCCCAGCATTTT. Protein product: CASSRDRGPQHF.

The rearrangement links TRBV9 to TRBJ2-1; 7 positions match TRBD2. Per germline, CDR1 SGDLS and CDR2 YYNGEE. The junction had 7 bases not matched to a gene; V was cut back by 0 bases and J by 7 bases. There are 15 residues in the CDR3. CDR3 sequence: CASSVAGLADNEQFF. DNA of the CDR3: TGTGCCAGCAGCGTAGCCGGGCTAGCGGATAATGAGCAGTTCTTC.

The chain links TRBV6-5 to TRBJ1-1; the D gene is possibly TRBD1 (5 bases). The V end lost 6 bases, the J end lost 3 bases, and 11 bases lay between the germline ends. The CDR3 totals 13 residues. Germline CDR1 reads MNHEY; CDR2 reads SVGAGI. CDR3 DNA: TGTGCCAGCAGAGGACAACCCTACACTGAAGCTTTCTTT. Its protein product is CASRGQPYTEAFF.